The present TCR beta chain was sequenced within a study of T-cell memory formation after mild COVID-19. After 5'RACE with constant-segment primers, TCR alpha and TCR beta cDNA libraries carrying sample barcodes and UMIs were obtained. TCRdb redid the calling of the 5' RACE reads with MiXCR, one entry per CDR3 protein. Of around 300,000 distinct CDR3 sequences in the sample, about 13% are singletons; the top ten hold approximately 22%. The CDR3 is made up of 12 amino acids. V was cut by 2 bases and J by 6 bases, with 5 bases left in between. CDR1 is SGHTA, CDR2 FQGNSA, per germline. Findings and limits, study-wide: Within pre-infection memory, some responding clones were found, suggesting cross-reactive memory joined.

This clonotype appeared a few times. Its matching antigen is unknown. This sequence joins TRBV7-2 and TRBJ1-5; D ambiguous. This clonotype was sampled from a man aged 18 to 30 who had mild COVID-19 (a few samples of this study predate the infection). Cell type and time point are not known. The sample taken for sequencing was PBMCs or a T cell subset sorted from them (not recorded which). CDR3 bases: TGTGCCAGCAGCTTATTGAGTCAGCCCCAGCATTTT. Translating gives CASSLLSQPQHF.